The entry below describes one T cell receptor beta chain. Its antigen is unknown. Trimming stripped 4 bases from V and 7 bases from J, with 5 bases between. The V gene's germline CDR1 is DFQATT and CDR2 SNEGSKA (reference sequence). The CDR3 consists of 11 residues. These data come from a study of T cells in Graves' hyperthyroidism and ophthalmopathy. Overall study context: Before any treatment, at initial diagnosis, peripheral blood was collected. General observations from the study: Ophthalmopathy, as predicted by the model, came a median around 6.7 months after the prediction.

The TCR beta CDR3 regions underwent amplification using RNA transcripts as the source. Carried out on the TCR CDR3, a first-round RT-PCR used the HTBI primer set. TCRdb fed the multiplex PCR reads into MiXCR, producing one record per CDR3 protein. The table records about 380,000 distinct CDR3 sequences, about 14% of them present only once. Sequencing was performed on blood. The clonotype was recovered from a man aged 30 to 39 with Graves' hyperthyroidism that later progressed to Graves' ophthalmopathy. V is TRBV20-1 and J is TRBJ1-6; a possible D gene is TRBD1 (5 bases). CDR3 sequence: CSATGNSPLHF. CDR3 bases: TGCAGTGCTACAGGGAATTCACCCCTCCACTTT.